Listed here is a single T cell receptor (beta chain). These data belong to a study of T cell changes during pregnancy in multiple sclerosis. TCRdb's table, derived via immunoSEQ multiplex PCR, lists solely in-frame clones and lacks some. Here the sample spans fewer than 40,000 clones, 80% to 95% being singletons. The TCR was taken from a female donor in good health, enrolled as a control in a pregnancy study. This sample comprised CD4+ T cells from peripheral blood mononuclear cells, obtained after pregnancy.

The CDR3 nucleotides are TGTGCCAGCAGCTTAGAGGTGACAGGGGGTAACACCGGGGAGCTGTTTTTT. Its translation: CASSLEVTGGNTGELFF. The gene calls are TRBV11-2 and TRBJ2-2; TRBD1 matches at 9 bases. Germline values: CDR1 SGHAT, CDR2 FQNNGV. This CDR3 comprises 17 residues. V lost 0 bases and J lost 2; bases outside the gene matches: 4.